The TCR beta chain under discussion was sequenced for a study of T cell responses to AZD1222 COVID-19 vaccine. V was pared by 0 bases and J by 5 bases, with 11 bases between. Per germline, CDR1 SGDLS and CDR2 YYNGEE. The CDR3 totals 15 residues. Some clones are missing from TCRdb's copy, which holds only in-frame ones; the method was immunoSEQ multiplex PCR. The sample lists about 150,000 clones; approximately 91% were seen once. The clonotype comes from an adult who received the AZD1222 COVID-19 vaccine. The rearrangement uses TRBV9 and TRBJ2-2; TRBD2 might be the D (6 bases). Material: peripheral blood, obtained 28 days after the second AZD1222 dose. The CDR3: CASSVVPSVTGELFF. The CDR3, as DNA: TGTGCCAGCAGCGTAGTTCCTAGCGTGACCGGGGAGCTGTTTTTT.